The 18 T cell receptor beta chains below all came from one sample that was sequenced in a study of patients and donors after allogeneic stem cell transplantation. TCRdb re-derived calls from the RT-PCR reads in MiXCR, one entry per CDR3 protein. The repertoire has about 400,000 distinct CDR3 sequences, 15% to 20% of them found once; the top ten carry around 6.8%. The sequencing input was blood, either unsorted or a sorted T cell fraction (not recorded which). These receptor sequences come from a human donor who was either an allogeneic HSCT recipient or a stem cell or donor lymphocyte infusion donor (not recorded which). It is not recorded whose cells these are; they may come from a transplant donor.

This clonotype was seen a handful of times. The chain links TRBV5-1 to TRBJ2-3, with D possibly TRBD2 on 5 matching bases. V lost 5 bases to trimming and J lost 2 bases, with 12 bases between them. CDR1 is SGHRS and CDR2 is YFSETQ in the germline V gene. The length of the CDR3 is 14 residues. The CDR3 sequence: CASRVSGITDTQYF. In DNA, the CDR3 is TGCGCCAGCAGGGTCTCGGGGATCACAGATACGCAGTATTTT.

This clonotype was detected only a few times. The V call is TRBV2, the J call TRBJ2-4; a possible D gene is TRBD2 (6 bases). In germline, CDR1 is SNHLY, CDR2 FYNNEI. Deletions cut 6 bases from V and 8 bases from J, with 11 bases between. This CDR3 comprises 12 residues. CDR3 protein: CASRISGDIQYF. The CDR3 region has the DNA TGTGCCAGCAGGATCTCGGGGGACATTCAGTACTTC.

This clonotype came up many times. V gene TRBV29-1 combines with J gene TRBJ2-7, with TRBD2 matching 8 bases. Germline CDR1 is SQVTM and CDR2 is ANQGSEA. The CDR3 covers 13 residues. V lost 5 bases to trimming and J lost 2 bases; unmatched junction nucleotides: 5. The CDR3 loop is CSVQERGPYEQYF. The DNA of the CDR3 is TGCAGCGTTCAGGAGCGGGGGCCCTACGAGCAGTACTTC.

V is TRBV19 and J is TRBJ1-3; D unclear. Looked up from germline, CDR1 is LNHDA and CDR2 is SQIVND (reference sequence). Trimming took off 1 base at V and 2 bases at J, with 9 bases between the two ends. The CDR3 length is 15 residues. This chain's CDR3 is CASSIGAGPGNTIYF. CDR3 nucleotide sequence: TGTGCCAGTAGTATAGGAGCCGGACCTGGAAACACCATATATTTT.

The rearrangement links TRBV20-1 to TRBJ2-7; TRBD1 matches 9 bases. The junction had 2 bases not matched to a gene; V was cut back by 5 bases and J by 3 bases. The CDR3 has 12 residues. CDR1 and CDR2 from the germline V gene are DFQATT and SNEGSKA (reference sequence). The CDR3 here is CSAAGQGYEQYF. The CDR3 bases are TGCAGTGCTGCGGGACAGGGCTACGAGCAGTACTTC.

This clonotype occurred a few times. The DNA of the CDR3 is TGTGCCAGCAGCCGGGACAGGGTCTACAATGAGCAGTTCTTC. It translates to CASSRDRVYNEQFF. The V and J genes are TRBV28 and TRBJ2-1; TRBD1 matches 9 bases. The CDR3 spans 14 residues. J gave up 3 bases and V 6 bases, and 3 bases lay outside the gene matches. The germline V gene encodes CDR1 MDHEN and CDR2 SYDVKM.

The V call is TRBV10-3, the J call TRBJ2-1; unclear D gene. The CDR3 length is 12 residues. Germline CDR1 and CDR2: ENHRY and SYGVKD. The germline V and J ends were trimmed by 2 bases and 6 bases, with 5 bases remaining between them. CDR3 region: CAISEGRNEQFF. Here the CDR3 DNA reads TGTGCCATCAGTGAGGGCCGCAATGAGCAGTTCTTC.

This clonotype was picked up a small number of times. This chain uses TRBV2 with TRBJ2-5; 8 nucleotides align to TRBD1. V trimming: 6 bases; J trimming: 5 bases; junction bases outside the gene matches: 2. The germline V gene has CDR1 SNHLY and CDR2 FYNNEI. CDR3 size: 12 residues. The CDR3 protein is CASRDRAETQYF. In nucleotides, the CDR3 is TGTGCCAGCAGGGACAGGGCGGAGACCCAGTACTTC.

The CDR3 bases are TGTGCCAGCAGCCAAGGGGATGACAGGGCATCTGGCTACACCTTC. Protein product: CASSQGDDRASGYTF. This chain joins TRBV3-1 and TRBJ1-2; 7 bases fit TRBD1. CDR3 length equals 15 residues. Germline-derived CDR1 and CDR2 are LGHDT and YNNKEL (reference sequence). The V gene end was trimmed by 1 base and the J gene end by 7 bases; junction bases not matched to a gene: 9.

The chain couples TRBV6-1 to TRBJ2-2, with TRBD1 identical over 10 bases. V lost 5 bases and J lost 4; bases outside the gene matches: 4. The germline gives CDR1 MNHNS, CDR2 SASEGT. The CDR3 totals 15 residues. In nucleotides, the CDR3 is TGTGCCAGCAGTCGACAGGGGGCCAGCACCGGGGAGCTGTTTTTT. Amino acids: CASSRQGASTGELFF.

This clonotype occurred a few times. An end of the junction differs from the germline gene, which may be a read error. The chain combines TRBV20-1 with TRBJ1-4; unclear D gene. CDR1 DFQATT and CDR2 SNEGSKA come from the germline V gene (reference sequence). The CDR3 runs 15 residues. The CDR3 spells CSARVDYSTNGKLFF. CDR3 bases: TGCAGTGCTAGAGTAGATTACTCAACTAATGGAAAACTGTTTTTT.

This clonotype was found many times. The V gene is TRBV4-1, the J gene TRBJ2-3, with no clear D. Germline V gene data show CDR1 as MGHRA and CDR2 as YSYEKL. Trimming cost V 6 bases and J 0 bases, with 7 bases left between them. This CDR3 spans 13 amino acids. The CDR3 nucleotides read TGCGCCAGCAGACCCTTCAGCACAGATACGCAGTATTTT. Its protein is CASRPFSTDTQYF.

CDR3 sequence: CAIRRTGEKIDTQYF. The CDR3 nucleotides are TGTGCCATCAGGAGGACAGGGGAAAAGATAGATACGCAGTATTTT. This sequence joins TRBV10-3 and TRBJ2-3; 9 bases match TRBD1. Per the germline V gene, CDR1 is ENHRY and CDR2 is SYGVKD. The CDR3 has 15 residues. After removal of 6 bases from V and 5 bases from J, the junction contained 9 bases not matched to a gene.

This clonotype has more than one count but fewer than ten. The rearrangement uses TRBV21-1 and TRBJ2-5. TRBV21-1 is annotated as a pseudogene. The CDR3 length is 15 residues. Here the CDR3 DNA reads TGTGCCAGCAGCAAAGGGCGGAGGTACCAAGAGACCCAGTACTTC. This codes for CASSKGRRYQETQYF.

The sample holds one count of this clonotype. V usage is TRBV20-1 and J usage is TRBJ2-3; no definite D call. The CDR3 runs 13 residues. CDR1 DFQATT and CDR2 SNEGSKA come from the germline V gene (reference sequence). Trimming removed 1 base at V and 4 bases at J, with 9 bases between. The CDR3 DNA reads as TGCAGTGCTAGAGTGTTCGCGGCAGATACGCAGTATTTT. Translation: CSARVFAADTQYF.

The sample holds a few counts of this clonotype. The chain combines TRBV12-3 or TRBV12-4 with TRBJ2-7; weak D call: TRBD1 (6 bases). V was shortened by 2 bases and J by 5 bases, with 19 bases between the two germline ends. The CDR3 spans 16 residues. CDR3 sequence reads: CASSLTVGRGINEQYF. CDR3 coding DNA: TGTGCCAGCAGTTTAACGGTAGGCAGGGGAATAAACGAGCAGTACTTC.

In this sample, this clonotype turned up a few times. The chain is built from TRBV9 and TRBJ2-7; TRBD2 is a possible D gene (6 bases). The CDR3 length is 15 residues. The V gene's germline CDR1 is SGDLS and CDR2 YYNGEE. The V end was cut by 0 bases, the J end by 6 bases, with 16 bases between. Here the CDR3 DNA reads TGTGCCAGCAGCGTAGACCGGGACTCAACACGCGAGCAGTACTTC. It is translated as CASSVDRDSTREQYF.

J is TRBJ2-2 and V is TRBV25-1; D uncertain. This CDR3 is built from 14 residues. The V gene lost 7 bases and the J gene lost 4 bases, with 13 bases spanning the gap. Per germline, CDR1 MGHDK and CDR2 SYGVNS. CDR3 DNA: TGTGCCAGCATTAAAATGGGGATCACCGGGGAGCTGTTTTTT. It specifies CASIKMGITGELFF. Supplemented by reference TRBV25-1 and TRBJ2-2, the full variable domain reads EADIYQTPRYLVIGTGKKITLECSQTMGHDKMYWYQQDPGMELHLIHYSYGVNSTEKGDLSSESTVSRIRTEHFPLTLESARPSHTSQYLCASIKMGITGELFFGEGSRLTVL.